Sequencing of this TCR beta chain was carried out in a study of blood T cell repertoires in COVID-19. Study-level background: COVID-19 samples from acute and convalescent phases originated in the United States, Italy and Spain.

With 6 bases clipped from V and 3 bases from J, the junction kept 2 bases outside the gene matches. The CDR3 has 12 amino acids. Here immunoSEQ multiplex PCR was the method, and the copy in TCRdb shows in-frame clones only, minus some. The table shows roughly 460,000 clones, with about 87% occurring only once. The rearrangement links TRBV12-3 or TRBV12-4 to TRBJ2-7; 7 bases are shared with TRBD1. This clonotype originated in a young man with COVID-19, enrolled during active disease. What was sequenced was peripheral blood. CDR3 loop: CASSDRVYEQYF. The DNA of the CDR3 is TGTGCCAGCAGCGACAGGGTCTACGAGCAGTACTTC.